A selection of T cell receptor beta chains follows, all from one sample in a study of blood T cell repertoires in COVID-19. Profiled with immunoSEQ multiplex PCR; TCRdb holds only in-frame clones, not every one. The sample contains about 180,000 clones, 86% of which appear only once. The sequenced material came from PBMCs or T cells enriched from blood (not recorded which). Every receptor here comes from a woman in her thirties who had recovered from COVID-19. Each CDR3 is given with its conserved first and last residue. The D gene is left open where the match is weak. Size is stated for part of the rows, as once, few or many counts, or as a class when the clone is expanded.

abundance	v_gene	j_gene	d_gene	CDR3nt	CDR3aa
few	TRBV20-1	TRBJ2-7	NA	TGCAGTGCTAGCCCAGGGGAAGAGCAGTACTTC	CSASPGEEQYF
NA	TRBV5-6	TRBJ2-1	TRBD2	TGTGCCAGCAGCTTGCTAGCGGGAGGAGTAGGGATGTACAATGAGCAGTTCTTC	CASSLLAGGVGMYNEQFF
NA	TRBV12-5	TRBJ2-6	TRBD1	TGTGCTAGTGGTTTTACGACAGGGGGGCCTAACCACTCTGGGGCCAACGTCCTGACTTTC	CASGFTTGGPNHSGANVLTF
NA	TRBV28	TRBJ1-5	NA	TGTGCCAGCAGTTTCAGTAGTCGGGGGTTCAATCAGCCCCAGCATTTT	CASSFSSRGFNQPQHF
NA	TRBV7-9	TRBJ2-7	NA	TGTGCCAGCAATTCGCCCGAAGGGGATCGATGGGAGCAGTACTTC	CASNSPEGDRWEQYF
NA	TRBV6-5	TRBJ2-7	NA	TGTGCCAGCAGGGCGGGACCAGGCTACGAGCAGTACTTC	CASRAGPGYEQYF
NA	TRBV5-1	TRBJ2-1	TRBD2	TGCGCCAGCAGCTTGGGCCTAGCGGAGTCCTACAATGAGCAGTTCTTC	CASSLGLAESYNEQFF
NA	TRBV11-3	TRBJ2-3	NA	TGTGCCAGCAGCTTAAACGGGTTGGTCACAGATACGCAGTATTTT	CASSLNGLVTDTQYF
many	TRBV28	TRBJ2-7	TRBD1	TGTGCCAGCAGCGGACCCGGACAGGGTTCCTACGAGCAGTACTTC	CASSGPGQGSYEQYF
NA	TRBV20-1	TRBJ2-7	TRBD1	TGCAGTGCTAGTCGGATTGGGACAGGGGCCAGCTCCTACGAGCAGTACTTC	CSASRIGTGASSYEQYF
NA	TRBV30	TRBJ1-1	TRBD1	TGTGCCTGGAGTGTGATCGGGACAGGGGACACTGAAGCTTTCTTT	CAWSVIGTGDTEAFF